This T cell receptor (beta chain) was documented in a study of cytomegalovirus exposure and HLA in healthy donors listed by TCRdb under 2017. The study in broad terms: An earlier analysis of roughly 570 of the donors reported approximately 260 Gb of sequence data and around 110 million unique TCR beta sequences obtained from around 170 million T cells. Roughly 310 gigabases of sequencing data and approximately 80 million unique TCR sequences were included in an early release covering around 600 HLA-typed donors. Among the roughly 410 genotyped donors, approximately 81% belonged to the genetic ancestry cluster associated with self-reported Caucasian donors. The aim of the study was to test whether cataloging public T cell receptors could identify signatures of past pathogen exposure. The study profiled the T cell repertoires of 500 to 800 subjects by immunosequencing and related them to cytomegalovirus serostatus. A separate validation cohort of over a hundred different subjects was used in addition to the roughly 700-subject first cohort. To predict cytomegalovirus infection status, the study combined high-throughput TCR immunosequencing, statistical association of individual TCRs with disease status, and machine learning. A later analysis re-analyzed previously published TCR beta repertoires from roughly 630 donors and added high-resolution HLA genotyping to study TCR occurrence patterns. Rather than drawing on any new phenotypic data, the later analysis identified candidate immune exposures from TCR beta sequences and the way those sequences occurred across donors. An earlier analysis of about 600 of the donors used high-throughput TCR beta sequencing to judge whether each TCR beta V gene segment behaved as functional or pseudogenic. Alongside the repertoire data, information on donor age, sex, ethnicity and CMV serostatus was compiled. A later genetic analysis used genome-wide SNP genotypes for about 65% of the roughly 700 donors, treating that subset as a discovery cohort. All discovery cohort repertoires had been generated on a single sequencing platform. HLA typing covered class I and class II loci at four-digit resolution. Typing coverage differed by locus: A, B, C, DRB1 and DQB1 were typed in roughly 620-630 donors, DQA1 in 522, DPA1 in over 600, and DPB1 in about 450. About five DR-DQ haplotypes were treated as single units for association and clustering because of strong linkage in the cohort. Among almost 400 genotyped donors of the cohort, an average of roughly 240,000 unique TCR beta nucleotide sequences were sequenced per donor, 15% to 20% of them non-productive.

In total, around 600 healthy bone marrow donors made up the cohort. At the time of sampling, every cohort member was nominally healthy, though immune exposures that went unrecorded were likely present. The donor was CMV seronegative and was included in the group of a few hundred seronegative cohort members. A peripheral blood sample was provided by each donor, and peripheral blood mononuclear cells were used for TCR beta sequencing. The Qiagen DNeasy Blood Extraction Kit was used to extract genomic DNA from the blood cell samples. General conclusions and limits of the study: A later analysis associated about 16,000 TCR beta sequences with specific HLA alleles at a false discovery rate of 0.05. Because HLA typing was unavailable for some donors at each locus, only the typed subset was used in association tests. A later genetic analysis reported fewer N-insertions in productive TCRs among donors in an Asian-associated ancestry cluster than the roughly 700-donor mean. Correlated functional status among segregating V segments might be attributable to linkage disequilibrium, but an unknown experimental factor could not be ruled out. In vitro tests confirmed that a few of the cytomegalovirus-associated TCR beta chains recognize cytomegalovirus antigens. The study gave a list of about 160 TCR beta chains associated with cytomegalovirus. In a later analysis, TCR association rates were found to vary across HLA loci, with the most associated TCRs seen for DRB1 alleles and the fewest for HLA-C alleles. In both the original and validation cohorts, the classifier was reported to diagnose cytomegalovirus status with high specificity and sensitivity. In a later analysis, HLA-associated TCR beta chains showed more clonal expansion and lower generation probabilities than non-associated chains that were equally common. A later analysis found that most CMV-associated TCR beta chains appeared HLA-restricted, with HLA associations seemingly driven largely by CMV exposure. According to a later analysis, parvovirus B19, influenza, CMV and Epstein-Barr virus appeared linked to several top co-occurrence clusters. Assigning TCR associations to individual alleles was difficult when HLA alleles, especially DR and DQ, strongly co-occurred. Some IMGT-functional V segments, including TRBV6-2 and TRBV6-3, could not be told apart with the 87-base-pair reads, so those segments were excluded. A further reported finding was that TCR beta sequences accurately predicted the HLA-A and HLA-B alleles for most subjects in the first cohort. The presence/absence analyses assumed that sequencing depth was roughly uniform across donors, and that assumption may not be true. The authors suggested that the approach could potentially be generalized to other disease states and immunological phenotypes. Only TCR beta chains were sequenced in this cohort, and the absence of alpha or paired-chain data limited detectable features. Most TCR sequences were seen in very few donors, while some public TCRs were found in many individuals. Broadly in line with IMGT annotations, most TCR beta V segments showed up in productive rearrangements about 87% or about 30% of the time in an earlier analysis of under 700 of the donors. An association between a missense DCLRE1C variant and V-gene and J-gene trimming of TCR beta chains was found in a later genetic analysis and replicated in an independent cohort. The earlier analysis of nearly 600 of the donors excluded around 17 rarely observed V segments, including chromosome 9 orphons, because counts were too low. A cluster of highly shared sequence variants was judged likely to be a technical artifact of the sequencing pipeline. Immune exposure information for the cohort was limited to CMV serostatus.

Sequences SGHTA (CDR1) and FQGNSA (CDR2) are obtained from the germline V gene. The junction carries 18 bases between V and J, which are trimmed by 8 bases and 4 bases respectively. Reading from cysteine to phenylalanine, the CDR3 counts 14 amino acids. Only the CDR3 DNA is retained, 42 bases long and in frame from the first base. In regard to this clone: It lacks a known antigen. No base-level quality is on record; no much larger clone is a single base apart.

The library came from the immunoSEQ multiplex PCR assay. The multiplex PCR relied on a mix of 60 forward primers for TCR Vbeta segments and 13 reverse primers for TCR Jbeta segments. The CDR3 region of rearranged TCR beta genes was amplified from genomic DNA by a multiplex PCR assay. Amplified TCR beta libraries were sequenced as 87-base-pair reads on the Illumina HiSeq System. The original methods were these. A later analysis counted 65 million to 90 million unique TCR beta chains across the 500 to 850 repertoires, and some 11 million of these chains were shared by at least two donors. Raw reads were error-corrected and collapsed into unique sequences by a nearest-neighbor algorithm in which closely related sequences were merged to remove PCR and sequencing errors. V, D and J gene segments were assigned by aligning CDR3 sequences to IMGT reference sequences. For a sequence to be retained, a match of at least six nucleotides to both a V gene segment and a J gene segment was required. A rearrangement counted as productive if the CDR3 had no stop codons and remained in frame with V and J, and every other rearrangement counted as non-productive. CDR3 was defined by IMGT convention, running from the second conserved V-encoded cysteine to the conserved J-encoded phenylalanine. The earlier analysis of some 550 of the donors excluded any sequence lacking an unambiguous match to a single V gene segment. In an earlier analysis of a few hundred of the donors, V segments were called functional above 56.7% productive rearrangements and were called segregating when the between-donor standard deviation exceeded 5%. A statistical classification framework was built to diagnose cytomegalovirus status from the catalog of TCR beta chain sequences. A later analysis assigned V and J genes by comparing TCR nucleotide sequences with IMGT/GENE-DB human TR gene sequences. A later analysis assigned CDR3 sequences and most-parsimonious VDJ recombination scenarios with the TCRdist pipeline. In a later analysis, each TCR beta chain was defined by its CDR3 amino acid sequence together with its V-gene family, and reads lacking a unique V-gene family were excluded. In a later analysis, around 650 highly shared, low-generation-probability nucleotide sequences were removed to address suspected cross-contamination and a sequencing artifact. For each public chain, a later analysis derived a clonal expansion index from normalized ranks of inferred template counts within each repertoire. In a later analysis, generation probabilities were computed using a VDJ recombination model fitted to out-of-frame rearrangements, and the results were checked against IGoR. In a later analysis, TCR-TCR, TCR-HLA and TCR-CMV co-occurrence was scored with hypergeometric tests, and a repertoire-size bias correction was applied to TCR pairs. A later analysis estimated false discovery rates by permuting HLA or CMV assignments 20 times. In a later analysis, co-occurring TCRs were grouped using DBSCAN, and TCRdist sequence similarity was added for clustering within HLA-allele-positive subsets. Co-occurrence clustering excluded repertoires with fewer than 30,000 or more than 120,000 public chains, plus five with anomalous nucleotide sharing. TCRdb stores this immuneACCESS table with in-frame sequences only. Part of the clones is absent; in the studies checked, under half of the shortfall reflects unresolved V genes, and no reason is known for the rest. That table supplies the V and J calls and clone size; D and trimming were determined from the DNA. The sample table records under 150,000 clones; approximately 82% of these occur just once. The top ten clonotypes cover around 2.5% of the sample.

This chain joins TRBV7-2 to TRBJ2-7; D gene: possibly TRBD2, on 6 matching bases. The source of this sequence is a boy between 2 and 10 years old in good health and CMV-seronegative. Material for sequencing was PBMCs. The base sequence is TGTGCCAGCGCCTCTTACGGGGGTTTTTACGAGCAGTACTTC. It specifies CASASYGGFYEQYF.